The 28 T cell receptor beta chains in this list originate from one sample, sequenced in a study of T-cell reconstitution after alpha-beta-depleted transplantation in children. Unique molecular identifiers tagged the TCRbeta library. Via MiXCR, TCRdb re-called the PCR reads, giving one row per CDR3 protein. The data show just over 200,000 distinct CDR3 sequences, around 7.7% seen once. Source: PBMCs, mostly from graft donor cells, taken 360 days after TCRalphabeta/CD19-depleted stem cell transplant. All receptors come from a male patient between 2 and 9 years old who had a stem cell transplant for acute myeloid leukemia, so the T cells may come from the graft donor.

In its sample, this clonotype was seen a few times. This rearrangement joins TRBV9 to TRBJ2-1, with 7 bases fitting TRBD1. Germline lookup yields CDR1 SGDLS and CDR2 YYNGEE. CDR3 size: 15 residues. Trimming cost V 4 bases and J 5 bases; bases outside gene matches: 9. CDR3: CASSPAGQENNEQFF. CDR3 coding DNA: TGTGCCAGCAGCCCGGCCGGACAGGAGAACAATGAGCAGTTCTTC.

J is TRBJ2-5 and V is TRBV20-1; 7 bases agree with TRBD1. Trimming removed 5 bases from V and 3 bases from J; junction bases left unmatched: 6. The CDR3 covers 13 residues. The V gene's germline CDR1 is DFQATT and CDR2 SNEGSKA (reference sequence). CDR3 amino acids: CSAAGTAKETQYF. CDR3 nucleotides: TGCAGTGCTGCCGGGACAGCCAAAGAGACCCAGTACTTC.

This clonotype was detected many times. This rearrangement joins TRBV20-1 to TRBJ2-7; tentative D call: TRBD2 (5 bases). Germline V gives CDR1 DFQATT, CDR2 SNEGSKA (reference sequence). The CDR3 sequence is 12 residues long. V was pared by 6 bases and J by 1 base, with 10 bases between. CDR3 region: CSAAGTSYEQYV. The CDR3 coding sequence is TGCAGTGCCGCGGGCACGTCCTACGAGCAGTACGTC.

A few counts support this clonotype. This chain's CDR3 is CASSPPPANTGELFF. In DNA form, the CDR3 reads TGTGCCAGCAGCCCCCCCCCGGCGAACACCGGGGAGCTGTTTTTT. This chain connects TRBV7-9 to TRBJ2-2; D remains ambiguous. V lost 5 bases and J 0 bases, leaving 10 bases between the germline ends. CDR1 and CDR2 from the germline V gene are SEHNR and FQNEAQ (reference sequence). The CDR3 has 15 amino acids. The full variable domain, completed using reference TRBV7-9 and TRBJ2-2, is DTGVSQNPRHKITKRGQNVTFRCDPISEHNRLYWYRQTLGQGPEFLTYFQNEAQLEKSRLLSDRFSAERPKGSFSTLEIQRTEQGDSAMYLCASSPPPANTGELFFGEGSRLTVL.

The chain couples TRBV12-3 or TRBV12-4 to TRBJ2-1; 11 bases line up with TRBD2. The length of the CDR3 is 15 residues. V lost 7 bases to trimming and J lost 9 bases; unmatched junction nucleotides: 11. This CDR3 reads CASKPGTSGRSEQFF. The CDR3 DNA reads as TGTGCCAGCAAACCGGGAACTAGCGGGAGATCTGAGCAGTTCTTC.

In its sample, this clonotype was seen many times. The rearrangement joins TRBV12-3 or TRBV12-4 to TRBJ1-1; 7 positions agree with TRBD1. After removal of 1 base from V and 5 bases from J, the junction contained 1 base not matched to a gene. This CDR3 spans 13 amino acids. The CDR3 sequence: CASSLGDSTEAFF. The CDR3 DNA follows: TGTGCCAGCAGTTTAGGGGACAGTACTGAAGCTTTCTTT.

V usage is TRBV11-2 and J usage is TRBJ2-5; no firm D call. Germline CDR1 reads SGHAT; CDR2 reads FQNNGV. This CDR3 region has 14 residues. Deletions cut 3 bases from V and 1 base from J, with 9 bases between. The CDR3 DNA sequence: TGTGCCAGCAGCTTCGTCGGGCCCCAAGAGACCCAGTACTTC. This gives the protein CASSFVGPQETQYF.

This clonotype was found a few times. The chain carries TRBV7-2 and TRBJ1-5; no clear D. The CDR3 is made up of 13 amino acids. With 3 bases removed from V and 5 bases from J, the gap between germline ends came to 8 bases. The germline V gene encodes CDR1 SGHTA and CDR2 FQGNSA. The CDR3 coding sequence is TGTGCCAGCAGCTTCGTGGGCCATCAGCCCCAGCATTTT. Its translation: CASSFVGHQPQHF.

This clonotype was counted only a few times. The chain uses TRBV19 and TRBJ2-1; 8 bases are a match to TRBD2. Germline V gene lookup returns CDR1 LNHDA and CDR2 SQIVND (reference sequence). J gave up 6 bases and V 4 bases, and 8 bases lay outside the gene matches. The CDR3 spans 15 residues. CDR3 region: CASSTGLVSRNEQFF. CDR3 DNA: TGTGCCAGTAGTACGGGACTAGTCTCGCGCAATGAGCAGTTCTTC.

This clonotype was seen repeatedly, ten times or more. V and J are TRBV5-1 and TRBJ1-1; D is uncertain. Trimming cost V 4 bases and J 6 bases, with 10 bases left between them. Per the germline V gene, CDR1 is SGHRS and CDR2 is YFSETQ. This CDR3 comprises 12 residues. The CDR3, as DNA: TGCGCCAGCAGCGAGAGGGATGCTGAAGCTTTCTTT. Translated: CASSERDAEAFF.

In its sample, this clonotype was seen many times. This chain links TRBV4-1 with TRBJ2-3, with 7 bases that match TRBD2. V lost 1 base and J lost 3; bases outside the gene matches: 7. Germline V gene lookup returns CDR1 MGHRA and CDR2 YSYEKL. The CDR3 totals 16 residues. Here the CDR3 reads CASSQAPGLRTDTQYF. The CDR3 region has the DNA TGCGCCAGCAGCCAAGCTCCGGGACTAAGGACAGATACGCAGTATTTT.

This clonotype showed up many times. The CDR3 DNA is TGTGCCAGCAGCTTACGGACTAGCGAGAATGAGCAGTTCTTC. This sequence encodes CASSLRTSENEQFF. The V call is TRBV7-8, the J call TRBJ2-1; 9 positions match TRBD2. V was pared by 2 bases and J by 7 bases, with 3 bases of the junction left unmatched. The CDR3 covers 14 residues. Germline V gene sequence: CDR1 SGHVS, CDR2 FQNEAQ.

The chain carries TRBV20-1 and TRBJ2-5, with 9 bases fitting TRBD2. Germline CDR1 reads DFQATT; CDR2 reads SNEGSKA (reference sequence). The CDR3 spans 14 residues. The V gene end was trimmed by 5 bases and the J gene end by 3 bases; junction bases not matched to a gene: 7. CDR3 sequence: CSAQAGGPKETQYF. CDR3 nucleotide sequence: TGCAGTGCTCAAGCGGGGGGTCCCAAAGAGACCCAGTACTTC.

Many counts were recorded for this clonotype. The chain is built from TRBV12-3 or TRBV12-4 and TRBJ2-1; no clear D. Deletions cut 3 bases from V and 7 bases from J, with 13 bases between. This CDR3 is 14 amino acids long. The CDR3, as DNA: TGTGCCAGCAGTTTTAGCCTAGGAAGGAATGAGCAGTTCTTC. It translates to CASSFSLGRNEQFF.

This clonotype appeared a few times. The V and J genes are TRBV12-3 or TRBV12-4 and TRBJ2-2; a possible D gene is TRBD2 (5 bases). CDR3 size: 17 residues. V was pared by 6 bases and J by 2 bases, with 19 bases between. Written as DNA, the CDR3 is TGTGCCAGCAGCCGGGGAATACCTCATGTTAACACCGGGGAGCTGTTTTTT. Amino acids: CASSRGIPHVNTGELFF.

This clonotype was seen more than once but under ten times. V gene TRBV12-3 or TRBV12-4 combines with J gene TRBJ2-1; maybe TRBD2 (6 bases). The CDR3 loop spans 15 amino acids. V lost 6 bases and J lost 4, with 16 bases in between. CDR3 sequence: CASRHTGLSYNEQFF. The CDR3 DNA is TGTGCCAGCAGACACACGGGACTTTCTTACAATGAGCAGTTCTTC.

The chain couples TRBV28 to TRBJ2-2, with TRBD1 matching over 10 bases. This CDR3 is built from 17 residues. The J segment lost 4 bases and the V segment lost 3 bases, leaving 8 bases of the junction unmatched. The germline CDR1 and CDR2 sequences are MDHEN and SYDVKM. CDR3 sequence (DNA): TGTGCCAGCAGTTTGGATCCTGACAGGGGGCGCACCGGGGAGCTGTTTTTT. Its translation: CASSLDPDRGRTGELFF.

V gene TRBV5-1 combines with J gene TRBJ2-3, with TRBD2 matching over 12 bases. The CDR3 spans 18 residues. The germline V gene encodes CDR1 SGHRS and CDR2 YFSETQ. V trimming: 4 bases; J trimming: 1 base; junction bases outside the gene matches: 10. CDR3 sequence reads: CASSPYGRTSGGTDTQYF. DNA of the CDR3: TGCGCCAGCAGCCCCTATGGGCGGACTAGCGGGGGCACAGATACGCAGTATTTT.

The rearrangement links TRBV20-1 to TRBJ2-1; TRBD2 agrees at 9 bases. The CDR3 totals 18 residues. The trim removed 0 bases at V and 4 bases at J, leaving 13 bases unmatched. In germline, CDR1 is DFQATT, CDR2 SNEGSKA (reference sequence). The CDR3 region is CSARDPLWREGRYNEQFF. The CDR3 DNA reads as TGCAGTGCTAGAGACCCCTTGTGGCGGGAGGGTCGATACAATGAGCAGTTCTTC.

The chain combines TRBV7-2 with TRBJ2-2; D is undetermined. Germline V gene lookup returns CDR1 SGHTA and CDR2 FQGNSA. V was clipped by 2 bases and J by 8 bases, with 9 bases between them. This CDR3 spans 13 amino acids. The CDR3 bases are TGTGCCAGCAGCTTAAACCGCGTGGGGGAGCTGTTTTTT. Residues: CASSLNRVGELFF.

In its sample, this clonotype was seen many times. The chain employs TRBV12-3 or TRBV12-4 and TRBJ1-1; no definite D call. The CDR3 length is 13 residues. V lost 5 bases and J lost 5, with 12 bases in between. CDR3 loop: CASSLQWFTEAFF. CDR3 sequence (DNA): TGTGCCAGCAGTCTTCAGTGGTTTACTGAAGCTTTCTTT.

Only a few counts were recorded for this clonotype. V is TRBV10-1 and J is TRBJ2-1; 10 bases match TRBD2. With V trimmed by 1 base and J by 8 bases, 5 bases remained unmatched. This CDR3 region has 15 residues. Germline loops: CDR1 WNHNN, CDR2 SYGVQD (reference sequence). The CDR3 DNA follows: TGCGCCAGCAGTGAGTTGGGACTAGCGAGGGATGAGCAGTTCTTC. Its translation: CASSELGLARDEQFF.

This clonotype was picked up a small number of times. The chain links TRBV20-1 to TRBJ2-2, with D unclear. The CDR3 is 13 residues long. Germline V gene data show CDR1 as DFQATT and CDR2 as SNEGSKA (reference sequence). The V gene lost 0 bases and the J gene lost 0 bases, with 2 bases spanning the gap. This CDR3 is CSARDSNTGELFF. The CDR3 DNA sequence: TGCAGTGCTAGAGATTCGAACACCGGGGAGCTGTTTTTT.

This clonotype was observed many times. This chain links TRBV5-1 with TRBJ2-1, with 8 positions matching TRBD2. CDR3 size: 16 residues. CDR1 SGHRS and CDR2 YFSETQ come from the germline V gene. V was pared by 0 bases and J by 1 base, with 3 bases of the junction left unmatched. In nucleotides, the CDR3 is TGCGCCAGCAGCTTGGGCTCTAGCGGGTCCTACAATGAGCAGTTCTTC. This encodes CASSLGSSGSYNEQFF.

In this sample, this clonotype turned up many times. The chain joins TRBV15 to TRBJ2-1; 12 bases map to TRBD2. Losses at the gene ends were 5 bases for V and 4 bases for J; bases not matched to a gene: 6. Germline-derived CDR1 and CDR2 are LNHNV and YYDKDF (reference sequence). The CDR3 has 16 amino acids. The CDR3 region is CATSALAGGRYNEQFF. The CDR3 DNA is TGTGCCACCAGCGCCCTAGCGGGAGGGAGGTACAATGAGCAGTTCTTC.

This clonotype was observed a few times. The V and J genes are TRBV7-9 and TRBJ2-3; D is ambiguous. The V end lost 1 base, the J end lost 2 bases, and 13 bases lay between the germline ends. Germline assignment: CDR1 SEHNR and CDR2 FQNEAQ (reference sequence). The CDR3 length is 16 residues. CDR3 sequence (DNA): TGTGCCAGCAGCTTAGTACCGTGGGGATACACAGATACGCAGTATTTT. Protein: CASSLVPWGYTDTQYF.

This clonotype occurred many times. V and J are TRBV20-1 and TRBJ2-2; possible D gene TRBD2, 6 bases. CDR3 length equals 14 residues. The ends were cut back, 5 bases at V and 1 base at J, with 11 bases in the middle. Looked up from germline, CDR1 is DFQATT and CDR2 is SNEGSKA (reference sequence). The CDR3 DNA is TGCAGTGCTTCAGTAGCGGTGAACACCGGGGAGCTGTTTTTT. Its protein is CSASVAVNTGELFF.

This clonotype was picked up many times. The chain uses TRBV20-1 and TRBJ2-1; 8 bases are shared with TRBD2. Trimming removed 6 bases from V and 8 bases from J; junction bases left unmatched: 9. CDR3 length: 13 amino acids. The germline V gene has CDR1 DFQATT and CDR2 SNEGSKA (reference sequence). CDR3 sequence reads: CSARSWTSHEQFF. The CDR3 nucleotides are TGCAGTGCCCGAAGCTGGACTAGCCATGAGCAGTTCTTC.